This section outlines one TCR beta chain sequence together with its context. Its antigen is as yet unknown. This sample was included in a study of spatial heterogeneity in lung cancer. With 0 bases removed from V and 1 base from J, the gap between germline ends came to 6 bases. This CDR3 contains 14 residues. Germline V gene lookup returns CDR1 SGHTA and CDR2 FQGNSA. Single TCR cDNA molecules each had their own unique molecular identifier. In TCRdb, the 5' RACE reads were re-called with MiXCR into one record per CDR3 protein. The sample records 40,000 to 45,000 distinct CDR3 sequences, about 6.5% being singletons. Findings and caveats of the study: Among blood samples, ubiquitous expanded tumor TCRs appeared more at resection than at follow-up.

Time point given: sample taken at primary tumor resection. Sequencing used PBMCs, obtained at surgery. The clonotype was recovered from a female donor with early-stage non-small cell lung cancer. The chain joins TRBV7-2 to TRBJ2-5; D unclear. CDR3 region: CASSLASTQETQYF. The CDR3 nucleotides are TGTGCCAGCAGCTTAGCTAGTACCCAAGAGACCCAGTACTTC.